The sequence of this T cell receptor (beta chain) was determined in a study of neurological immune-mediated disorders. Preparation of the unsorted libraries drew on 2 million PBMCs stored at -80 C. 5'RACE generated cDNA with 10-nucleotide random UMIs. TCRdb reprocessed the 5' RACE reads via MiXCR and lists one record per CDR3 protein. The sample includes about 60,000 distinct CDR3 sequences, 3% to 3.5% of them seen just once. Trimming cost V 3 bases and J 5 bases, with 7 bases left between them. The germline gives CDR1 SGHTA, CDR2 FQGNSA. There are 13 residues in the CDR3. This clonotype occurred many times. Its antigen is undetermined. Findings of the study overall: Private repertoires in all groups were suggested, as expanded clones shared no CDR3 amino acid sequences across subjects.

This sequence was found in an older woman with multiple sclerosis. Sequenced material: PBMCs. The chain is built from TRBV7-2 and TRBJ2-2; D possibly uses TRBD1 or TRBD2 (5 bases each). CDR3 region: CASSFWGTGELFF. CDR3 coding DNA: TGTGCCAGCAGCTTCTGGGGGACCGGGGAGCTGTTTTTT.